This TCR beta chain is drawn from a study of blood T cell repertoires in COVID-19. The CDR3 covers 13 residues. Looked up from germline, CDR1 is MNHNS and CDR2 is SASEGT. V gave up 0 bases and J gave up 6 bases, with 9 bases separating them. TCRdb's copy holds only in-frame clones and misses some; the assay was immunoSEQ multiplex PCR. The sample lists 55,000 to 80,000 clones, roughly 89% occurring once. The sequenced sample was peripheral blood. J is TRBJ2-7 and V is TRBV6-1, with a tentative D call TRBD2 (5 bases). This receptor was identified in a middle-aged man with active COVID-19. The CDR3 DNA reads as TGTGCCAGCAGTGAAGCTAGCGTTGGCGAGCAGTACTTC. This codes for CASSEASVGEQYF.